This TCR beta chain was sequenced during a study of T cell repertoires in cytomegalovirus infection. Study in general: Matching HLA type and CMV infection were both indicated by public TCR beta signatures. General study findings and limits: Public TCR beta family frequency separated CMV-and-HLA carriers, including in an independent cohort. HLA-C-restricted CMV-specific TCR beta clonotypes were dominant in the ex vivo response.

CDR1 is SGHVS and CDR2 is FNYEAQ in the germline V gene. Trimming shortened V by 2 bases and J by 4 bases, and 15 bases separated the two germline ends. The CDR3 extends over 16 amino acids. TCRdb passed the reads through MiXCR, listing each CDR3 protein once. The table includes some 940,000 distinct CDR3 sequences, about a third detected once. As for this clonotype: Its matching antigen is unknown.

The chain employs TRBV7-6 and TRBJ1-5; TRBD1 might be the D (5 bases). The TCR originated in a human donor in good health (CMV status not recorded). Some clones in this sample may be carry-over from other donors' samples. The sample here was cultured CD8+ T cells from PBMCs, taken from culture after CMV antigen stimulation. The CDR3, as DNA: TGTGCCAGCAGCTTAATTTGGGGGGGGGGGAATCAGCCCCAGCATTTT. This encodes CASSLIWGGGNQPQHF.